This entry describes one T cell receptor (beta chain). This clonotype was seen a few times. Its binding antigen is unknown. No qualities accompany the bases; no much larger clone lies one base away. This specimen comes from a study of post-analysis software for immune sequencing data (dated by TCRdb to the mid-2010s). Regarding the research as a whole: The recorded disease courses included relapsing-remitting, secondary progressive and progressive-relapsing multiple sclerosis, and some patients had no subtype annotation. Patient repertoires were compared against roughly 11 previously published healthy control repertoires from donors aged roughly 6 to 27 years. A subset of samples was prepared in parallel using single-end sample barcoding, then pooled and co-amplified after Illumina adapter ligation.

The library was produced with PCR. Instrument on record: Illumina HiSeq 2500. Unique molecular identifiers were incorporated into TCR beta cDNA libraries to reduce PCR and sequencing biases. Every 1 to 10 million input T cells yielded about 500,000 cDNA molecules, meaning each molecule approximated one T cell. The patient libraries were prepared and sequenced with the same protocol used for the earlier healthy control dataset. Within a given batch, samples were prepared together, multiplexed and sequenced on the same HiSeq lane. Turning to the authors' computational methods: Raw barcoded reads were processed with MIGEC, discarding single-read molecular identifier groups before consensus assembly and CDR3 extraction. Clonotype tables were post-analysed with VDJtools, and diversity was normalized by down-sampling all datasets to the smallest sample size. In repertoire overlap clustering, CDR3 amino acid sequences, but not nucleotide sequences, were matched to correct batch-related cross-sample contamination. The raw public data were reprocessed by TCRdb itself: fastp quality trimming at Q25, MiXCR clonotype calling, in-frame beta chains only. For every CDR3 protein sequence, its rows merge into one entry that carries the most common genes and DNA. These V and J calls originate from TCRdb's pipeline instead of the authors' own analysis. In this sample the table shows 750,000 to 900,000 distinct CDR3 sequences, around 45% of which occur a single time. Roughly 4.9% of the sample comes from the top ten.

Broad study findings and their caveats: Direct clustering with F measure revealed strong co-clustering of samples prepared in the same batch, which led to a batch-effect correction. Significantly lower normalized Chao1 diversity was found in multiple sclerosis patients than in controls, suggesting substantial peripheral T-cell clonal expansion. The control group was slightly older than the multiple sclerosis patient group. Patients showed significantly higher frequencies than controls for a handful of TRBV segments, among them TRBV5-6, TRBV5-1 and TRBV20-1.

TCR beta repertoires were profiled from peripheral blood of 13 young patients with multiple sclerosis to demonstrate the VDJtools post-analysis software. Multiple sclerosis patients were children and adolescents aged 6 to 15 years. CDR1 SGHDT and CDR2 YYEEEE were looked up in the germline V gene. From the cysteine up to the phenylalanine, the CDR3 has a length of 17 residues. The read is trimmed to its CDR3 DNA, 51 bases read in frame from base 1. V was cut back by 0 bases and J by 2 bases, leaving a gap of 15 bases between them. The V and J segments used are TRBV5-6 and TRBJ2-4; the D gene is perhaps TRBD1, on 6 matching bases. Sequenced: blood. This sequence originates from a girl between 10 and 17 years old with multiple sclerosis. The CDR3 region reads CASSLELGRGSKNIQYF. The base sequence is TGTGCCAGCAGCTTGGAGTTGGGCAGGGGCTCCAAAAACATTCAGTACTTC.